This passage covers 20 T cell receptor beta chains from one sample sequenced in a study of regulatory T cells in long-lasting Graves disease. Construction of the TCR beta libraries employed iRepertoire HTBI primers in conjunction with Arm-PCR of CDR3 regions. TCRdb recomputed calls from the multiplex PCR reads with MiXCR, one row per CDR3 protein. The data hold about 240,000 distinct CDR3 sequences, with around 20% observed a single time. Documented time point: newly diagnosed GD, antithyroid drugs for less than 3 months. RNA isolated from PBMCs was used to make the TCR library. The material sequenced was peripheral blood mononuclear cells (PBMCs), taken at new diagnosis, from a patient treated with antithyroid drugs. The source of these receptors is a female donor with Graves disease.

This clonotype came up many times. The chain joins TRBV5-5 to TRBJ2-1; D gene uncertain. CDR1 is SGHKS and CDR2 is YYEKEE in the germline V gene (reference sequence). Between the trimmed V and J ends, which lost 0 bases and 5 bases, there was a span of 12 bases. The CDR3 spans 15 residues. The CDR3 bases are TGTGCCAGCAGCTTGGGCCCCCCAGCAAACAATGAGCAGTTCTTC. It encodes CASSLGPPANNEQFF.

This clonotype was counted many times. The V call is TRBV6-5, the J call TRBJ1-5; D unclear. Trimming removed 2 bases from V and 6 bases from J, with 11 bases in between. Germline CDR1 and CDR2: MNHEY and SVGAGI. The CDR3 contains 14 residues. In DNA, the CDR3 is TGTGCCAGCAGTTACAAAATCGACACTCAGCCCCAGCATTTT. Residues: CASSYKIDTQPQHF.

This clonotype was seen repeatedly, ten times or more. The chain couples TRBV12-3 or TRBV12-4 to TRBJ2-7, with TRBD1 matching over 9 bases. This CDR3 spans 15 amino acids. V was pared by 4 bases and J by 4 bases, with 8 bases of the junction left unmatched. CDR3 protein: CASSSPGTGKYEQYF. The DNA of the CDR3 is TGTGCCAGCAGTTCCCCCGGGACAGGGAAATACGAGCAGTACTTC.

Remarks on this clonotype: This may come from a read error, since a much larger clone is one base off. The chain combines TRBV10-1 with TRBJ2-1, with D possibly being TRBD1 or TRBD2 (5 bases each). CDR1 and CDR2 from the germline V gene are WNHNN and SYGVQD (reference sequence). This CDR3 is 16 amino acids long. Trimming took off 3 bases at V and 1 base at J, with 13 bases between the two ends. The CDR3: CASSEIGEYSYNEQFF. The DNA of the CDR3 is TGCGCCAGCAGTGAAATAGGGGAGTATTCCTACAATGAGCAGTTCTTC.

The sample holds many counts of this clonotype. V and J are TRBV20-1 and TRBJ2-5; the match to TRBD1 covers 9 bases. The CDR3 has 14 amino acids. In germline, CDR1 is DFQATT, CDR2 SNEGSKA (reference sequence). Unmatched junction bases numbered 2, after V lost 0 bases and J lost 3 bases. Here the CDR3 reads CSARDRTGEETQYF. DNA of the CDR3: TGCAGTGCTAGAGATAGGACAGGGGAAGAGACCCAGTACTTC.

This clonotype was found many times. In nucleotides, the CDR3 is TGTGCCAGCAGCTTAATCGGGGGTGAAGCTTTCTTT. It is translated as CASSLIGGEAFF. The chain couples TRBV7-9 to TRBJ1-1, with TRBD1 as a possible D gene (5 bases). The V and J ends lost 2 bases and 7 bases respectively, with 8 bases between them. In germline, CDR1 is SEHNR, CDR2 FQNEAQ (reference sequence). The CDR3 contains 12 residues. The full variable domain, with the rest looked up from reference TRBV7-9 and TRBJ1-1, is DTGVSQNPRHKITKRGQNVTFRCDPISEHNRLYWYRQTLGQGPEFLTYFQNEAQLEKSRLLSDRFSAERPKGSFSTLEIQRTEQGDSAMYLCASSLIGGEAFFGQGTRLTVV.

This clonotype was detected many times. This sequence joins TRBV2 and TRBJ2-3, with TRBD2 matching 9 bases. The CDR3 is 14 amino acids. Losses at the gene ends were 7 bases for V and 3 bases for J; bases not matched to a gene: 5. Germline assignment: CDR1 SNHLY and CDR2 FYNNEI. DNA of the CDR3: TGTGCCAGCATCGCGGGGGGGCAAACAGATACGCAGTATTTT. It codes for CASIAGGQTDTQYF.

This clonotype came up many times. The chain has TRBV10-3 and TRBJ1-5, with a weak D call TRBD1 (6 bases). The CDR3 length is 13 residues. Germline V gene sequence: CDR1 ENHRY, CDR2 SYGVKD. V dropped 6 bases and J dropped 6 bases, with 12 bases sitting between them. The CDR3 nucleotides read TGTGCCATCAGGGGGGCAAGCGGTCAGCCCCAGCATTTT. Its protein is CAIRGASGQPQHF.

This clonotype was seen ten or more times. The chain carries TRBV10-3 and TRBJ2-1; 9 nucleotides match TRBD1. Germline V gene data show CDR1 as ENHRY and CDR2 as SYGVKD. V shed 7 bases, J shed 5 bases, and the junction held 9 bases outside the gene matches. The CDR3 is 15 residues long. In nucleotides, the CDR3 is TGTGCCATCACCGAGTATGGGACAGGGAACAATGAGCAGTTCTTC. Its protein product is CAITEYGTGNNEQFF.

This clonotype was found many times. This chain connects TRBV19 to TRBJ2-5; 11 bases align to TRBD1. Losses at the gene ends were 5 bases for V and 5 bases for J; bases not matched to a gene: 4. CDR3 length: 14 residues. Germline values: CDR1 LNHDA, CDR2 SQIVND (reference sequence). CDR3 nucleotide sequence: TGTGCCAGTAGTGGACAGGGGGCGCCGGAGACCCAGTACTTC. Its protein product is CASSGQGAPETQYF.

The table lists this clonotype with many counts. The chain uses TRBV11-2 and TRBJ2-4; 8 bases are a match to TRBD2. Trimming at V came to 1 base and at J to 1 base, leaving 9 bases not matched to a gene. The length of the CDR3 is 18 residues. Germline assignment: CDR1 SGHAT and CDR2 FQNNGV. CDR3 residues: CASSLAAGASLAKNIQYF. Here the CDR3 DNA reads TGTGCCAGCAGCTTAGCAGCGGGGGCGAGCCTTGCCAAAAACATTCAGTACTTC.

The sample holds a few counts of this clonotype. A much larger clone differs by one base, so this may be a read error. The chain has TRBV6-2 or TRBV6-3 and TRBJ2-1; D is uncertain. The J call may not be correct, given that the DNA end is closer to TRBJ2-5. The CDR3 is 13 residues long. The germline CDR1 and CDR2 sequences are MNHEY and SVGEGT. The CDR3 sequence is CASSYHLQETQYF. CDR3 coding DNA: TGTGCCAGCAGTTACCACTTACAAGAGACCCAGTACTTC.

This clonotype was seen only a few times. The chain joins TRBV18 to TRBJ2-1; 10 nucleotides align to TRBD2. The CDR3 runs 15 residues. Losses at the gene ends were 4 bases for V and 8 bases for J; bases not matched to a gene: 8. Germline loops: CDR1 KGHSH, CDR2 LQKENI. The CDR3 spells CASSLIAGGFDEQFF. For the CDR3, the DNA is TGTGCCAGCTCACTCATAGCGGGAGGTTTCGATGAGCAGTTCTTC.

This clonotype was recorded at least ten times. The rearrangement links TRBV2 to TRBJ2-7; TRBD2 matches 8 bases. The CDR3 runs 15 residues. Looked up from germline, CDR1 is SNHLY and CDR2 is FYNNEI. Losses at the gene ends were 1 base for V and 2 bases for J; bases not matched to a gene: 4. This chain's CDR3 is CASSEGLARAYEQYF. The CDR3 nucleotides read TGTGCCAGCAGTGAAGGACTAGCGAGGGCCTACGAGCAGTACTTC.

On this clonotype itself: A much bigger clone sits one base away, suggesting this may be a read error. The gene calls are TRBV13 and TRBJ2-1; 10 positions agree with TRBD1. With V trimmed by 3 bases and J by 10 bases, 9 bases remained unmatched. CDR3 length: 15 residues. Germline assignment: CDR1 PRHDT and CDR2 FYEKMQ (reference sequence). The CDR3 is CASSLDLTGGDEQFF. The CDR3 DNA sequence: TGTGCCAGCAGCTTGGATTTGACAGGGGGCGACGAGCAGTTCTTC.

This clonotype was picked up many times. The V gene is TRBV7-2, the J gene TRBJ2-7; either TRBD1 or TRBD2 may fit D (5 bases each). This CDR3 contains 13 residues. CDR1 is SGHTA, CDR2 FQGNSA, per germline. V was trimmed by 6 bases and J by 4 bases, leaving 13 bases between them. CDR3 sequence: CASSGGFGYEQYF. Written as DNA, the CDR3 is TGTGCCAGCAGTGGGGGATTCGGGTACGAGCAGTACTTC.

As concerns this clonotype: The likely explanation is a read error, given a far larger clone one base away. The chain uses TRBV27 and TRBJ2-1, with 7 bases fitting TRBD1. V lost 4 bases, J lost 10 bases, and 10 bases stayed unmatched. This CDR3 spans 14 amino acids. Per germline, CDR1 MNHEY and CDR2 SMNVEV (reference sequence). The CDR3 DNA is TGTGCCAGCAGTTCCGGGACAGCCTCCTACGAGCAGTTCTTC. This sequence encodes CASSSGTASYEQFF.

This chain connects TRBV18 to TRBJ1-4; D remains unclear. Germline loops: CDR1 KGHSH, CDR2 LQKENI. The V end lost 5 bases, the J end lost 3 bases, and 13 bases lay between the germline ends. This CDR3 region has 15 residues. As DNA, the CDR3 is TGTGCCAGCTCATTCGACCGGGATTCTAATGAAAAACTGTTTTTT. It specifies CASSFDRDSNEKLFF. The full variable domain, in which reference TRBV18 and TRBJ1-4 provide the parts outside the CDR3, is NAGVMQNPRHLVRRRGQEARLRCSPMKGHSHVYWYRQLPEEGLKFMVYLQKENIIDESGMPKERFSAEFPKEGPSILRIQQVVRGDSAAYFCASSFDRDSNEKLFFGSGTQLSVL.

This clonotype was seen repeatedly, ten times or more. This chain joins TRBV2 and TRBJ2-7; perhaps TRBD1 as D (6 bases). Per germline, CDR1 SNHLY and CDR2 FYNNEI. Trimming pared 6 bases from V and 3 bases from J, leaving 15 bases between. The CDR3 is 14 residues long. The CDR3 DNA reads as TGTGCCAGCAGACTCAACAGGGTAAGCTACGAGCAGTACTTC. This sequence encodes CASRLNRVSYEQYF.

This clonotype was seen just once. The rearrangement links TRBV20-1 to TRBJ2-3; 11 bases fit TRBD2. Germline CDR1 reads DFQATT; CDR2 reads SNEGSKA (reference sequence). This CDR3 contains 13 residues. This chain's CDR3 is CSPRTSGTDTQYF. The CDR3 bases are TGCAGCCCAAGGACTAGCGGGACAGATACGCAGTATTTT.